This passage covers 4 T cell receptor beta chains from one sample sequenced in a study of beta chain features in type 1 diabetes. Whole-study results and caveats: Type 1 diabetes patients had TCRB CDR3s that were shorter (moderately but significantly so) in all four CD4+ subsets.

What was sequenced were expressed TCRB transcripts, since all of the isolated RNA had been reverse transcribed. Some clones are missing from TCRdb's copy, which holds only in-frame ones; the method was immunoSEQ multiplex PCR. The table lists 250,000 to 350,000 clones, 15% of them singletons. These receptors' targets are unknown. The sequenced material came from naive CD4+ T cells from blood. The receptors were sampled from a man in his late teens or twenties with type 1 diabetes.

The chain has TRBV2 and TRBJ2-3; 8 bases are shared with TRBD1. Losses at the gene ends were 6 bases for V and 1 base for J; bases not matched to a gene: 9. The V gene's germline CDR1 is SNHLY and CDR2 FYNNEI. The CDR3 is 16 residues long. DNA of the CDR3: TGTGCCAGCAGGGACAGGGCTTACTCGGGCACAGATACGCAGTATTTT. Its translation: CASRDRAYSGTDTQYF.

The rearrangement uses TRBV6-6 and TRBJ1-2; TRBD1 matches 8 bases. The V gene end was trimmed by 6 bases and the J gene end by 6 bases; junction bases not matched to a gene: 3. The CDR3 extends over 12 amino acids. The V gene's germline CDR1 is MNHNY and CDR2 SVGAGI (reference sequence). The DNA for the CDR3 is TGTGCCAGCAGGGACAGGGTCGATGGCTACACCTTC. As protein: CASRDRVDGYTF.

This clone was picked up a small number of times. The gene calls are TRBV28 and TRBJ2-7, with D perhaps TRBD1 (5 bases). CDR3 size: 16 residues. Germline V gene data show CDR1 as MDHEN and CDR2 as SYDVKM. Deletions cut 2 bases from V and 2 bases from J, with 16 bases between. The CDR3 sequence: CASSLTLGAGAYEQYF. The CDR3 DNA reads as TGTGCCAGCAGTTTAACTCTAGGGGCAGGCGCCTACGAGCAGTACTTC.

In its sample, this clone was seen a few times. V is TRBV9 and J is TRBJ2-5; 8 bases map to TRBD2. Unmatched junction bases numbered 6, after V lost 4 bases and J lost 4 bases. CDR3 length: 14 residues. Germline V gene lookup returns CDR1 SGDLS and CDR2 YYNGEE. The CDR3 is CASSPGGAAETQYF. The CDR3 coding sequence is TGTGCCAGCAGCCCCGGGGGGGCCGCAGAGACCCAGTACTTC.